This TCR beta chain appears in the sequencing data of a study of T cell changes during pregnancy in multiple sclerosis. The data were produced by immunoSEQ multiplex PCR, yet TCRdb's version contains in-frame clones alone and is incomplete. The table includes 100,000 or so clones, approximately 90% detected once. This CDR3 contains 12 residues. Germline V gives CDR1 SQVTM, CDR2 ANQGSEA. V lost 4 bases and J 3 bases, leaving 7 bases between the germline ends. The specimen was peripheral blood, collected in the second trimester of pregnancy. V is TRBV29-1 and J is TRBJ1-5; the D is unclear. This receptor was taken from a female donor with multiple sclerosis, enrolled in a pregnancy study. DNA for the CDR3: TGCAGCGTTGGTAGCCTCAATCAGCCCCAGCATTTT. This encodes CSVGSLNQPQHF.